This T cell receptor (beta chain) emerged from a study of identical twins. Study outcomes and limitations: Low generation-probability sequences were in excess among twin-shared out-of-frame alpha sequences. Models underpredicted monozygotic twin sharing of out-of-frame TCR alpha. With abundant cord blood beta clonotypes, insertions were fewer; memory repertoires showed no such pattern.

A universal primer binding site was introduced by template switching. The final cDNA contained unique molecular identifiers. From the 5' RACE reads, TCRdb called clonotypes with MiXCR, one entry per CDR3 protein. The table records approximately 230,000 distinct CDR3 sequences, around 15% of them present only once. Note on this clonotype: Its antigen is unknown. Germline and junction disagree at one end, which may indicate a read error.

The germline V gene encodes CDR1 LGHDT and CDR2 YNNKEL (reference sequence). The CDR3 is 15 residues long. The sequenced material came from memory (CD45RO+) T cells sorted from blood. This rearrangement joins TRBV3-1 to TRBJ2-1; maybe TRBD2 (6 bases). The source of this sequence is a woman aged 18 to 35 in good health. The CDR3 here is CASCQVPWDFRAQFF. Here the CDR3 DNA reads TGTGCCAGCTGCCAAGTCCCTTGGGACTTTAGGGCCCAGTTCTTC.